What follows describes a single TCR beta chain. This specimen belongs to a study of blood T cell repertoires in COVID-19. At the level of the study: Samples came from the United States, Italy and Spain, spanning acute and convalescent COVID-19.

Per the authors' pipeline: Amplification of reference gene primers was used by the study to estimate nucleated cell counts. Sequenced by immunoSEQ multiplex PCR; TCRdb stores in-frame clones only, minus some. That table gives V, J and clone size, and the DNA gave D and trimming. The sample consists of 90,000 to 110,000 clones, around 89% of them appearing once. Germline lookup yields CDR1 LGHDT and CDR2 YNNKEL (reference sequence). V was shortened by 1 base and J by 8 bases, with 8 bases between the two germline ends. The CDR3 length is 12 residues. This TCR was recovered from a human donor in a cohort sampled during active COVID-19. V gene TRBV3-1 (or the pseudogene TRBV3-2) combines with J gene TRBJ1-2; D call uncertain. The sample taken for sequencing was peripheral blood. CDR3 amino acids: CASSQVAEGYTF. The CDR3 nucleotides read TGTGCCAGCAGCCAAGTAGCGGAAGGCTACACCTTC.